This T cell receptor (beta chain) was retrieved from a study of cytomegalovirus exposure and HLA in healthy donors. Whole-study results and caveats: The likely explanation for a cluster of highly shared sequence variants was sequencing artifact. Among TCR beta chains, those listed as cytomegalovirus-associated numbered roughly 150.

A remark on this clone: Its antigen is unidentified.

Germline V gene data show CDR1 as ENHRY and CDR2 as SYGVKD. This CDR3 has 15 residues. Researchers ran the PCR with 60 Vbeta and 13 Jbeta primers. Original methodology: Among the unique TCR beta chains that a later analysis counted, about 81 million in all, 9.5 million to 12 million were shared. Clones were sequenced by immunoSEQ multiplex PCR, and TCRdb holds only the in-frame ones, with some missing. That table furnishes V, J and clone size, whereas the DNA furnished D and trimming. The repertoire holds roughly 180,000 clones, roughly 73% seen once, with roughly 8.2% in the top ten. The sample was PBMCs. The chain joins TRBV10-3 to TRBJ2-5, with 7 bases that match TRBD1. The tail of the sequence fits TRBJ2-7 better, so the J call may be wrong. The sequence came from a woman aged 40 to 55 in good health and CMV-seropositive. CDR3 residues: CAISESFRDSYEQYF. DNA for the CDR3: TGTGCCATCAGTGAGTCTTTCCGGGACAGCTACGAGCAGTACTTC.